The rows below give T cell receptor beta chains drawn from one sample of a study of resident and recirculating memory T cells in vitiligo. The method was immunoSEQ multiplex PCR; TCRdb's version includes in-frame clones alone and lacks a portion of them. In the table there are tens of thousands of clones, 92% of which are singletons. Input material: blood. The receptors originated from a male donor with vitiligo. The CDR3 runs from the conserved cysteine through the conserved F or W. The D gene is left open where the match is weak.

>TRBJ2-6|TRBD2|TRBV5-1
CASSPGTSGSSGANVLTF
TGCGCCAGCAGCCCGGGGACTAGCGGGAGCTCTGGGGCCAACGTCCTGACTTTC
>TRBJ2-7|TRBD2|TRBV5-4
CASSLAAGYEQYF
TGTGCCAGCAGCCTAGCGGCCGGCTACGAGCAGTACTTC
>TRBJ1-5|NA|TRBV7-2
CASSLASGVNQPQHF
TGTGCCAGCAGCTTAGCATCAGGGGTCAATCAGCCCCAGCATTTT
>TRBJ2-7|TRBD1|TRBV9
CASSPGQDPSYEQYF
TGTGCCAGTTCACCGGGACAGGACCCCTCCTACGAGCAGTACTTC
>TRBJ2-7|NA|TRBV25-1
CASSELEGLSSYEQYF
TGTGCCAGCAGTGAATTGGAGGGGCTAAGTTCCTACGAGCAGTACTTC
>TRBJ2-2|TRBD2|TRBV5-1
CASSQTTSGSGTGELFF
TGCGCCAGCAGCCAAACGACTAGCGGGAGCGGCACCGGGGAGCTGTTTTTT
>TRBJ2-7|NA|TRBV11-2
CASTRENGYEQYF
TGTGCCAGCACACGGGAGAACGGCTACGAGCAGTACTTC
>TRBJ1-1|NA|TRBV5-1
CASSSVRLNTEAFF
TGCGCCAGCAGCTCGGTGAGGTTGAACACTGAAGCTTTCTTT
>TRBJ2-7|TRBD1|TRBV30
CAWSGGTGLAYEQYF
TGTGCCTGGAGTGGAGGGACAGGATTAGCTTACGAGCAGTACTTC
>TRBJ1-5|NA|TRBV2
CASRDDSPNQPQHF
TGTGCCAGCAGAGACGACAGCCCTAATCAGCCCCAGCATTTT